This T cell receptor (beta chain) was identified in a study of blood T cell repertoires in COVID-19. Study context: Donors in the United States, Italy and Spain gave samples during acute or convalescent COVID-19. In each case, the material was cDNA or gDNA derived from T cells, B-cell-depleted T cells, or PBMCs.

Original analysis: Estimated nucleated cell counts came from reference gene primer amplification. The assay was immunoSEQ multiplex PCR, and TCRdb's table has in-frame clones only and misses some. That table is the source of V, J and clone size, and D and trimming were worked out from the DNA. This repertoire shows tens of thousands of clones, 75% to 90% found once; its top ten account for over 9.5%. V was cut by 1 base and J by 0 bases, with 8 bases left in between. Germline V lookup: CDR1 SGHTS, CDR2 YDEGEE. The CDR3 sequence is 15 residues long. The receptor was isolated from a human donor in a cohort sampled during active COVID-19. The chain carries TRBV5-8 and TRBJ2-1; tentatively, D is TRBD1 (5 bases). Sequenced input: peripheral blood. The CDR3 reads CASSLFDSSYNEQFF. CDR3 nucleotide sequence: TGTGCCAGCAGCTTGTTTGACAGCTCCTACAATGAGCAGTTCTTC.